What follows is one TCR beta chain and its context. Its matching antigen is unknown. Read coverage stops 3 residues before the CDR3 terminus; the germline J gene supplies the remainder. The repertoire was sequenced with immunoSEQ multiplex PCR; TCRdb's copy has only in-frame clones and lacks some. The sample spans more than 30,000 clones; the ten largest clones claim about a sixth. The data are from a study of T cells in women clearing cervical HPV infection. Study-level background: Controls were women whose single incident HPV16 infection cleared within 12 months without precancer or cancer. Case blood drawn at lesion detection; control blood after infection cleared. Study findings and constraints: TRBV6-7 abundance was lower in cases than controls (around 0.1% versus 0.15%).

V dropped 8 bases and J dropped 3 bases, with 13 bases sitting between them. The CDR3 runs 13 residues. Germline CDR1 and CDR2: LNHDA and SQIVND (reference sequence). Sequenced input: blood buffy coat. The source is a woman between 18 and 69 years old with a cervical HPV16 infection that either progressed to CIN3+ or cleared (not recorded which). The chain joins TRBV19 to TRBJ1-1; TRBD1 might be the D (6 bases). CDR3 DNA, as far as it was read: TGTGCCAGTGGTCGGGGGGCAGACACTGAA. This translates into CASGRGADTE. In full, the CDR3 is CASGRGADTEAFF.